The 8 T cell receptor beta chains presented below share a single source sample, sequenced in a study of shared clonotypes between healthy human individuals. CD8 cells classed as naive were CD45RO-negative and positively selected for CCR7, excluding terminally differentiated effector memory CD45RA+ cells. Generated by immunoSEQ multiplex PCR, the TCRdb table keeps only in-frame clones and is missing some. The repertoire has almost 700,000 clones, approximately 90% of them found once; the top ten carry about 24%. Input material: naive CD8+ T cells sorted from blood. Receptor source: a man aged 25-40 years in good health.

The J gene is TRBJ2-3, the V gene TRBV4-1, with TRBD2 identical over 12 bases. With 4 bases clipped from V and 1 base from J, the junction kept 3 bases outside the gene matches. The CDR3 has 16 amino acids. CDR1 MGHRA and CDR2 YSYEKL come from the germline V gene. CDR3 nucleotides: TGCGCCAGCAGCCTCAGACTAGCGGGAGGCACAGATACGCAGTATTTT. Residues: CASSLRLAGGTDTQYF.

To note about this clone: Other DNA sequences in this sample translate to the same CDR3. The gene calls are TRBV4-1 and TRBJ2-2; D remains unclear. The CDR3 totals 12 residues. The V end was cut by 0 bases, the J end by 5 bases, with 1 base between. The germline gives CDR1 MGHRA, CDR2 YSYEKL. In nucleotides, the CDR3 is TGCGCCAGCAGCCAAGATACCGGGGAGCTGTTTTTT. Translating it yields CASSQDTGELFF.

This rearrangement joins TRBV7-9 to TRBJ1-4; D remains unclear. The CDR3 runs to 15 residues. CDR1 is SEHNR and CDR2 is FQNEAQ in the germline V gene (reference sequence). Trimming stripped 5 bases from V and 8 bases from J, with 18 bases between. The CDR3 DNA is TGTGCCAGCAGCGCTATATCTGTTGAAAAAGAAAAACTGTTTTTT. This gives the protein CASSAISVEKEKLFF.

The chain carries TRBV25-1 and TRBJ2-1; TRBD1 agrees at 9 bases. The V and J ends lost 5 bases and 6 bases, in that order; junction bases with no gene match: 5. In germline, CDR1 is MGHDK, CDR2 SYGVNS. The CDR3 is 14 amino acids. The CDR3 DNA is TGTGCCAGCAGTACGGGACAGGGAGGCAATGAGCAGTTCTTC. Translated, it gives CASSTGQGGNEQFF.

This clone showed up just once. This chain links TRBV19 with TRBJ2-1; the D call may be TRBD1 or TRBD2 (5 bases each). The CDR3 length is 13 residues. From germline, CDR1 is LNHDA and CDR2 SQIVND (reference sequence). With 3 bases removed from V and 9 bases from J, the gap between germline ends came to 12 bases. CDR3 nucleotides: TGTGCCAGTAGTATGGGACCGGCGTCTGAGCAGTTCTTC. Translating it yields CASSMGPASEQFF.

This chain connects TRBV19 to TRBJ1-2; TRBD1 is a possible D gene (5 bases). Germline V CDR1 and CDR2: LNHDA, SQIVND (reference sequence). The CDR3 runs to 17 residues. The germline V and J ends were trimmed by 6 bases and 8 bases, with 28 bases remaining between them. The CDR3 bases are TGTGCCAGTAGCGTTGACTGGACCGGGACCCAAGACGTAGGCTACACCTTC. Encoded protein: CASSVDWTGTQDVGYTF.

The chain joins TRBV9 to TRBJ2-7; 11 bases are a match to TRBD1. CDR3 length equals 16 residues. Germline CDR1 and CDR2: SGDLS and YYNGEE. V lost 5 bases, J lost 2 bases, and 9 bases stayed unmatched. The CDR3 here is CASSADGQGATYEQYF. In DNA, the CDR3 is TGTGCCAGCAGTGCCGATGGACAGGGGGCAACCTACGAGCAGTACTTC. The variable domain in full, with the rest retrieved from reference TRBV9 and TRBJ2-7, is DSGVTQTPKHLITATGQRVTLRCSPRSGDLSVYWYQQSLDQGLQFLIQYYNGEERAKGNILERFSAQQFPDLHSELNLSSLELGDSALYFCASSADGQGATYEQYFGPGTRLTVT.

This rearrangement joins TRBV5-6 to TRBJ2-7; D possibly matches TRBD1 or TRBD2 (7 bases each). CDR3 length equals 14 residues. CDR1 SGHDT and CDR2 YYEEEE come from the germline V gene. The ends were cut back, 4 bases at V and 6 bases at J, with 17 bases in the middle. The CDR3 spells CASSQAGQTGEQYF. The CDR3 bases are TGTGCCAGCAGCCAAGCGGGACAGACGGGCGAGCAGTACTTC.